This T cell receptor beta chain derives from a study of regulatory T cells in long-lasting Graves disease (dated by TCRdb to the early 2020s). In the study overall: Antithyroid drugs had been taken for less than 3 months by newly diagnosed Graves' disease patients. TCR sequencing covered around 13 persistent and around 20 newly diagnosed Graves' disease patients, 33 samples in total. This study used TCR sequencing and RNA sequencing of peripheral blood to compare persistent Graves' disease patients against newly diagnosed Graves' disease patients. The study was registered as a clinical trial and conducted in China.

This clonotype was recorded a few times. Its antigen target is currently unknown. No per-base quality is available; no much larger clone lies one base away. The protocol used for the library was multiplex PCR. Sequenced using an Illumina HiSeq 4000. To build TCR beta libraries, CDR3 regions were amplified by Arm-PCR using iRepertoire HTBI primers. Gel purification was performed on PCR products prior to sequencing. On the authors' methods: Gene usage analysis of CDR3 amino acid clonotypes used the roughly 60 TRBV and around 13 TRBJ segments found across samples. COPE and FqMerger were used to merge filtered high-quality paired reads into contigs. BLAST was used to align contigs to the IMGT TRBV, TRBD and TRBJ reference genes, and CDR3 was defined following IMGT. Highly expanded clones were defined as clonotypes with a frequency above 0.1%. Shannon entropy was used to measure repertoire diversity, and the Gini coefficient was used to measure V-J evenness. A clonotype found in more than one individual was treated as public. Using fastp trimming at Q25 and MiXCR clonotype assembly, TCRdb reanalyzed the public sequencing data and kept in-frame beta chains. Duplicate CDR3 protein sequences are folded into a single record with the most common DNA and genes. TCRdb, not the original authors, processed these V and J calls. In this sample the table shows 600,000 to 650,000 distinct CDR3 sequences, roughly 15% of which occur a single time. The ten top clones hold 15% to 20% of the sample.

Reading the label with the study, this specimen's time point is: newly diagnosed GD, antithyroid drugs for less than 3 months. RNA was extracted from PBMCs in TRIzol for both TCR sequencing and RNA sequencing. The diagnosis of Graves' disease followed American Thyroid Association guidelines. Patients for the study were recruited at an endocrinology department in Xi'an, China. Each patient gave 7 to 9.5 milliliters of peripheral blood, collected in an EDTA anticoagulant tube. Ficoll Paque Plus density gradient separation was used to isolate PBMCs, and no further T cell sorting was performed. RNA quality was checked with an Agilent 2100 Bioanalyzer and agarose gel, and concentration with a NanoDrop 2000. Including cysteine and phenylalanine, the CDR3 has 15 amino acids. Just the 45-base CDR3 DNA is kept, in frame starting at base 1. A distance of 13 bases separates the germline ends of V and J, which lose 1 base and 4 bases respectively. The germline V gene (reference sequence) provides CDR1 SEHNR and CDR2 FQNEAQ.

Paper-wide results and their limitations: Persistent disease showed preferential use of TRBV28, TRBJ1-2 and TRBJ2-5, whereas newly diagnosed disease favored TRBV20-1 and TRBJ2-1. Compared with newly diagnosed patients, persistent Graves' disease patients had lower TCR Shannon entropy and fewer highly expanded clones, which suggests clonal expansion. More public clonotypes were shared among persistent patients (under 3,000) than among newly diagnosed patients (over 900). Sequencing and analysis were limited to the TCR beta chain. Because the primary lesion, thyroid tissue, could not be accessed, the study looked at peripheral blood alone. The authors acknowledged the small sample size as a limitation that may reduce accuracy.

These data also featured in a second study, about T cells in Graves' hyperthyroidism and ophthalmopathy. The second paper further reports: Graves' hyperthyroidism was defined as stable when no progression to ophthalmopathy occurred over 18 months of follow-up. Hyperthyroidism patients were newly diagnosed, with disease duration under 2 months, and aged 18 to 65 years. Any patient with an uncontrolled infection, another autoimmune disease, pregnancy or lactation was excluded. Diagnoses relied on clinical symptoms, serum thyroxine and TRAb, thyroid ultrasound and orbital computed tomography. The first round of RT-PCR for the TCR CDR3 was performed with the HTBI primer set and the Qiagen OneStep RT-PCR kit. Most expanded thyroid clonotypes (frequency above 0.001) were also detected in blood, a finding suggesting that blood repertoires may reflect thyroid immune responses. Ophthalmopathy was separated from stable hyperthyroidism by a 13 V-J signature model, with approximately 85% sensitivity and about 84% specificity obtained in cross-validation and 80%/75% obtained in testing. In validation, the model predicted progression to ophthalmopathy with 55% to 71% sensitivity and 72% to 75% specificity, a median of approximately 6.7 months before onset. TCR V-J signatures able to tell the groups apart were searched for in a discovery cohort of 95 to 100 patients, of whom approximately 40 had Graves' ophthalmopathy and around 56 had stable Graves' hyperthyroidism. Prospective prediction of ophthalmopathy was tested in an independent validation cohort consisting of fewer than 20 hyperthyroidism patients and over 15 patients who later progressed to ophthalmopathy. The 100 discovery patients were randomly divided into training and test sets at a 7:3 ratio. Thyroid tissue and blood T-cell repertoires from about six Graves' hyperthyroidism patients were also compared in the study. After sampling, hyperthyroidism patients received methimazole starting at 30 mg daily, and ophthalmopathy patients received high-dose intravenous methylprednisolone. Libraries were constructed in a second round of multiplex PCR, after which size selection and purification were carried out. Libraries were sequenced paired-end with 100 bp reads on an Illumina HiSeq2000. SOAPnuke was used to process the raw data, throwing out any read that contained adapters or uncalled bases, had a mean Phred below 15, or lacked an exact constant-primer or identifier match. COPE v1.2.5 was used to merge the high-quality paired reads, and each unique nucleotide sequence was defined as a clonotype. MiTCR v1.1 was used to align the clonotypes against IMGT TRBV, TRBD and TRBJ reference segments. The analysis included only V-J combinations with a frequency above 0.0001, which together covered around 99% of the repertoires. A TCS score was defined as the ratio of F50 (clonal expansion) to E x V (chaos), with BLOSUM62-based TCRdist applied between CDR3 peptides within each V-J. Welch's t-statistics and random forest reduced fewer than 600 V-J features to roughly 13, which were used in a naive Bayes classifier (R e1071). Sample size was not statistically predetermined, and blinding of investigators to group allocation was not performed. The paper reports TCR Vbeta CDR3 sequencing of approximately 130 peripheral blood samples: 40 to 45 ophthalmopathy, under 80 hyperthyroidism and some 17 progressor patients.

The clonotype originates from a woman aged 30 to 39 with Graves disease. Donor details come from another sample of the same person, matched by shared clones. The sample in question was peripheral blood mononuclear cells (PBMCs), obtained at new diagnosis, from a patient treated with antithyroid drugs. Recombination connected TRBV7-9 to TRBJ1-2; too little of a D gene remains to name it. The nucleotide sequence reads TGTGCCAGCAGCTTAGTGGGCAGCGACTTCTATGGCTACACCTTC. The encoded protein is CASSLVGSDFYGYTF. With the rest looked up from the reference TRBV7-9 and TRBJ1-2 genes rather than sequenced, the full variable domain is DTGVSQNPRHKITKRGQNVTFRCDPISEHNRLYWYRQTLGQGPEFLTYFQNEAQLEKSRLLSDRFSAERPKGSFSTLEIQRTEQGDSAMYLCASSLVGSDFYGYTFGSGTRLTVV.